Reported below is one T cell receptor (beta chain). Its antigen is unknown. No much larger clone exists at a distance of one base, and base qualities are not known. This entry comes from a study of blood T cell repertoires in COVID-19 (dated by TCRdb to the early 2020s). With regard to the full study: Collaborator samples came from the United States, Italy and Spain and covered acute and convalescent phases of COVID-19. The prospective study material was composed of cDNA or gDNA derived from T cells, B-cell-depleted T cells, or PBMCs. Subjects who had been exposed to COVID-19, were actively infected with it, or had recovered from it provided the deeply sampled blood TCRbeta repertoires that made up the dataset. The repertoires were released in a freely available public database intended as a resource for research on the immune response to SARS-CoV-2. The samples were drawn from two sources: the first 160 participants of the ongoing ImmuneRACE study, and fewer than 1,500 subjects contributed by 6 global collaborators. Nearly every sample came with metadata listing a de-identified subject ID, COVID-19 status, age in years and sex. Where available, HLA class I and class II types were obtained from metadata supplied by the sample provider rather than from assay-based typing. What the study reported, not specific to this receptor: How much clinical and demographic metadata was included differed by source and by participant, and the metadata was provided uncurated.

Whole blood was collected in K2EDTA tubes by collaborating institutions according to the institutions' own protocols. For TCRbeta analysis, collaborators shipped samples in one of three forms: frozen whole blood, isolated PBMCs, or DNA extracted from either of those sample types. There are 14 amino acids in the CDR3, from cysteine to phenylalanine inclusive. The entry retains the CDR3 DNA only, 42 bases that are in frame from base 1. CDR1 and CDR2 are read off the germline V gene as SGHTA and FQGNSA. Relative to germline, V is 2 bases shorter and J is 6 bases shorter, with 10 bases between their ends. TCRbeta CDR3 regions were amplified from genomic DNA by means of the immunoSEQ Assay, a bias-controlled multiplex PCR. On the study's bioinformatics: The number of nucleated cells in each sample was estimated by amplification of reference gene primers within the assay. Sequence reads were collapsed and filtered to measure the absolute abundance of every unique TCRbeta CDR3 rearrangement. For each sample, productive Simpson clonality was calculated by taking the square root of Simpson's diversity index across productive rearrangements. Drawn from immuneACCESS, this table holds only the in-frame rearrangements with V and J called that TCRdb kept. Clones are partly lost; checked studies trace under half to an unresolved V gene and leave the rest unexplained. The DNA gave D and trimming, while V, J and clone size come from that table. This sample lists more than 80,000 clones; roughly 70% were detected once. Approximately 23% of the sample comes from the top ten.

Recombination linked TRBV7-2 to TRBJ2-2, with TRBD1 as a weak D call on 5 bases. The clonotype was recovered from a woman aged 55 to 70 in a cohort sampled during active or convalescent COVID-19. Sequencing was carried out using peripheral blood. The sequenced DNA is TGTGCCAGCAGCTTAACAGGTTCTTCCGGGGAGCTGTTTTTT. It translates as CASSLTGSSGELFF.